This entry describes one T cell receptor beta chain. Its matching antigen is unknown. Trimming took 6 bases from V and 6 from J; bases not matched to a gene: 1. The length of the CDR3 is 13 residues. Per germline, CDR1 SGHTA and CDR2 FQGNSA. The sample comes from a study of cytomegalovirus exposure and HLA in healthy donors. Across the study: Early released data had 80 million or so unique TCRs, all coming from HLA-typed donors. There were 300 to 400 genotyped donors. Of these, about 81% fell in the genetic ancestry cluster associated with self-reported Caucasian donors.

Points from the study as a whole: For presence/absence analyses, sequencing depth was assumed to be roughly uniform across donors.

This PCR relied on a set of 60 Vbeta primers and 13 Jbeta primers. Per the original methods: A follow-up analysis tallied 70 million to 80 million unique TCR beta chains, 8.5 million to 14 million shared. Sequencing used immunoSEQ multiplex PCR; TCRdb keeps in-frame clones, though not all of them. That table furnishes V, J and clone size, whereas the DNA furnished D and trimming. Here the sample spans 150,000 to 200,000 clones, 70% to 90% being singletons. The sequenced sample consisted of PBMCs. This sequence was found in a man younger than 35 in good health and CMV-seropositive. J is TRBJ2-3 and V is TRBV7-2; 12 bases agree with TRBD2. Here the CDR3 reads CASSTSGGDTQYF. CDR3 sequence (DNA): TGTGCCAGCAGTACTAGCGGGGGGGATACGCAGTATTTT.